There are many counts of the clone carrying this TCR beta chain. The antigen remains undetermined. The data are from a study of CD8 T cells in ankylosing spondylitis. The study, taken as a whole, reports: Characteristic of ankylosing spondylitis blood, it appeared, was a TCR beta motif comprising fewer than 10 highly homologous variants.

By quantitative 5'-RACE with molecular barcodes, the TCR beta libraries were made. TCRdb reprocessed the 5' RACE reads with MiXCR, giving one entry per CDR3 protein. The sample lists some 130,000 distinct CDR3 sequences; just under 7.5% were seen once. Looked up from germline, CDR1 is SGHNT and CDR2 is YENEEA. The CDR3 extends over 13 amino acids. J was trimmed by 6 bases and V by 5 bases; bases with no gene match: 2. The chain employs TRBV11-3 and TRBJ2-2; TRBD2 matches at 8 bases. The sequenced material came from blood, either unsorted or a sorted T cell fraction (not recorded which). The receptor was derived from a female donor with ankylosing spondylitis or in good health (not recorded which). The CDR3 loop reads CASSVSGAGELFF. The CDR3 DNA follows: TGTGCCAGCAGCGTTAGCGGGGCCGGGGAGCTGTTTTTT.